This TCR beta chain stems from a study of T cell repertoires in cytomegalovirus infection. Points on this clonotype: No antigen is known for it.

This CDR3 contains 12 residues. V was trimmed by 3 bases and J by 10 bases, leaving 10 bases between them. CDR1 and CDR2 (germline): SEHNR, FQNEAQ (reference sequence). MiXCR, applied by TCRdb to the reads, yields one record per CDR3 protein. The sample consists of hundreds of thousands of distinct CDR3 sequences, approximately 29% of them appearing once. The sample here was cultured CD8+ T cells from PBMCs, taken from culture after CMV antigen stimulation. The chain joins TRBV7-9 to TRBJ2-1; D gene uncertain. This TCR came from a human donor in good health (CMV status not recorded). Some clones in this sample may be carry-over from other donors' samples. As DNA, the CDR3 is TGTGCCAGCAGCTTGTCTGGGCTCGAGCAGTTCTTC. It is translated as CASSLSGLEQFF. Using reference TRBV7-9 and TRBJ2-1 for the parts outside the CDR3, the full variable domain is DTGVSQNPRHKITKRGQNVTFRCDPISEHNRLYWYRQTLGQGPEFLTYFQNEAQLEKSRLLSDRFSAERPKGSFSTLEIQRTEQGDSAMYLCASSLSGLEQFFGPGTRLTVL.